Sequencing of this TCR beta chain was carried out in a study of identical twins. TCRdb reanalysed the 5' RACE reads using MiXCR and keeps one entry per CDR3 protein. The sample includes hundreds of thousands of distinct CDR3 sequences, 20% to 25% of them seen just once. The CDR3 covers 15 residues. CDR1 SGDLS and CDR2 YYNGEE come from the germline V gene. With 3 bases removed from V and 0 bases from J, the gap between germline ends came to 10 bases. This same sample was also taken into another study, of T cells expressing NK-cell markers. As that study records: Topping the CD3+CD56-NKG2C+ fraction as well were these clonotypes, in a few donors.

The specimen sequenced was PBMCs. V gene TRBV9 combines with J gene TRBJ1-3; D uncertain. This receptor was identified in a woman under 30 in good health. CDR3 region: CASSGLGSSGNTIYF. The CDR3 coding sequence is TGTGCCAGCAGCGGACTGGGGAGCTCTGGAAACACCATATATTTT.